Below are 28 T cell receptor beta chains sequenced from a single sample in a study of T cells in localized non-small cell lung cancer. The repertoire was sequenced with immunoSEQ multiplex PCR; TCRdb's copy has only in-frame clones and lacks some. This sample has tens of thousands of clones, with roughly 78% found just once. This specimen was peripheral blood, taken before any cancer treatment. The source is a male donor aged 60 or over with stage II squamous cell lung carcinoma.

The V and J genes are TRBV5-4 and TRBJ2-5; D is ambiguous. Trimming took 1 base from V and 1 from J, leaving 8 bases between them. The CDR3 sequence is 14 residues long. In germline, CDR1 is SGHNT, CDR2 YYREEE (reference sequence). The CDR3 nucleotides are TGTGCCAGCAGCTTGCAGTCCGGCCAAGAGACCCAGTACTTC. The encoded protein is CASSLQSGQETQYF.

The chain uses TRBV2 and TRBJ1-5; TRBD1 might be the D (6 bases). The CDR3 is 13 amino acids. V shed 6 bases and J shed 1 base, with 7 bases lying between them. Germline CDR1 SNHLY, CDR2 FYNNEI. The CDR3 loop is CASRGQSNQPQHF. Written as DNA, the CDR3 is TGTGCCAGCAGAGGACAGAGCAATCAGCCCCAGCATTTT.

The CDR3 spells CASSLETGGFGYTF. The DNA for the CDR3 is TGTGCCAGCAGCTTAGAGACAGGGGGCTTTGGCTACACCTTC. The V call is TRBV11-2, the J call TRBJ1-2, with 10 bases lining up with TRBD1. The germline gives CDR1 SGHAT, CDR2 FQNNGV. The CDR3 has 14 residues. The V gene end was trimmed by 0 bases and the J gene end by 7 bases; junction bases not matched to a gene: 2.

This clone turned up a few times. V and J are TRBV6-1 and TRBJ1-2, with 8 bases fitting TRBD1. The CDR3 is made up of 16 amino acids. V shed 1 base and J 4 bases; nucleotides not matched to a gene: 8. Looked up from germline, CDR1 is MNHNS and CDR2 is SASEGT. This CDR3 is CASSEGQGPTGYGYTF. The CDR3 coding sequence is TGTGCCAGCAGTGAAGGACAGGGGCCTACTGGCTATGGCTACACCTTC.

The V call is TRBV7-9, the J call TRBJ1-2; D not resolved. This CDR3 is built from 17 residues. In germline, CDR1 is SEHNR, CDR2 FQNEAQ (reference sequence). V gave up 2 bases and J gave up 11 bases, with 27 bases separating them. The CDR3 here is CASSLLSQPDSLTFYTF. The CDR3, as DNA: TGTGCCAGCAGCTTACTTAGCCAGCCCGACTCTTTGACTTTTTACACCTTC.

The V gene is TRBV11-2, the J gene TRBJ2-5, with D possibly being TRBD1 or TRBD2 (5 bases each). CDR1 SGHAT and CDR2 FQNNGV come from the germline V gene. This CDR3 is built from 15 residues. V lost 4 bases to trimming and J lost 5 bases, with 17 bases between them. CDR3 DNA: TGTGCCAGCAGCTGGAGGACAACCTCTGGGGAGACCCAGTACTTC. It codes for CASSWRTTSGETQYF.

This chain's CDR3 is CASSLGGTSYEQYF. In DNA form, the CDR3 reads TGTGCCAGCTCACTAGGTGGTACTTCCTACGAGCAGTACTTC. The chain links TRBV18 to TRBJ2-7; D not resolved. The germline V and J ends were trimmed by 4 bases and 1 base, with 11 bases remaining between them. This CDR3 is built from 14 residues. Germline CDR1 reads KGHSH; CDR2 reads LQKENI.

This clone came up a few times. The chain is built from TRBV6-6 and TRBJ1-3; tentative D call: TRBD1 (5 bases). The germline V gene encodes CDR1 MNHNY and CDR2 SVGAGI (reference sequence). Between the trimmed V and J ends, which lost 4 bases and 4 bases, there was a span of 11 bases. The length of the CDR3 is 14 residues. The CDR3 protein is CASSSRVEGNTIYF. CDR3 nucleotide sequence: TGTGCCAGCAGTTCCAGGGTGGAAGGAAACACCATATATTTT.

CDR3 amino acids: CASNRWGEQYF. In nucleotides, the CDR3 is TGTGCCAGCAACCGTTGGGGCGAGCAGTACTTC. The chain couples TRBV7-9 to TRBJ2-7; D is ambiguous. Looked up from germline, CDR1 is SEHNR and CDR2 is FQNEAQ (reference sequence). V was pared by 7 bases and J by 6 bases, with 10 bases between. CDR3 length equals 11 residues.

This clone occurred a few times. The V and J genes are TRBV29-1 and TRBJ2-1; D is ambiguous. Per germline, CDR1 SQVTM and CDR2 ANQGSEA. This CDR3 region has 14 residues. V lost 4 bases, J lost 2 bases, and 12 bases lay in between. The CDR3 nucleotides read TGCAGCGTTGTGGCACAGAATACCTACAATGAGCAGTTCTTC. Translated: CSVVAQNTYNEQFF.

The CDR3 sequence: CASSPRGAGYTF. The CDR3 bases are TGTGCCAGCAGCCCCCGGGGGGCTGGCTACACCTTC. The V and J genes are TRBV5-4 and TRBJ1-2, with D maybe TRBD1 (6 bases). The germline V gene encodes CDR1 SGHNT and CDR2 YYREEE (reference sequence). This CDR3 is 12 amino acids long. V was shortened by 4 bases and J by 7 bases, with 11 bases between the two germline ends.

The rearrangement uses TRBV30 and TRBJ1-1; D gene ambiguous. Trimming pared 0 bases from V and 1 base from J, leaving 9 bases between. The CDR3 runs to 14 residues. Germline-derived CDR1 and CDR2 are GTSNPN and SVGIG (reference sequence). The CDR3 protein is CAWSVLAENTEAFF. CDR3 DNA: TGTGCCTGGAGTGTATTGGCAGAGAACACTGAAGCTTTCTTT.

The chain carries TRBV18 and TRBJ2-3; D unresolved. The CDR3 totals 14 residues. Between the trimmed V and J ends, which lost 6 bases and 1 base, there was a span of 11 bases. CDR1 KGHSH and CDR2 LQKENI come from the germline V gene. The CDR3 DNA is TGTGCCAGCTCCTCCGCCGAGGGCACAGATACGCAGTATTTT. This encodes CASSSAEGTDTQYF.

In its sample, this clone was seen once. This rearrangement joins TRBV14 to TRBJ1-4; D possibly corresponds to TRBD1 (6 bases). Germline V lookup: CDR1 SGHDN, CDR2 FVKESK. The CDR3 covers 16 residues. Trimming took 1 base from V and 8 from J, leaving 17 bases between them. CDR3 residues: CASSQATGTWAEKLFF. Written as DNA, the CDR3 is TGTGCCAGCAGCCAAGCTACAGGGACCTGGGCGGAAAAACTGTTTTTT.

J is TRBJ1-6 and V is TRBV9; a possible D gene is TRBD1 (5 bases). The CDR3 has 18 amino acids. The V gene's germline CDR1 is SGDLS and CDR2 YYNGEE. V was cut by 4 bases and J by 6 bases, with 23 bases left in between. The CDR3 nucleotides read TGTGCCAGCAGCCCCACCGGCGCCGGGACCGCTCTTAATTCACCCCTCCACTTT. As protein: CASSPTGAGTALNSPLHF. Full variable domain (rest looked up from reference TRBV9 and TRBJ1-6): DSGVTQTPKHLITATGQRVTLRCSPRSGDLSVYWYQQSLDQGLQFLIQYYNGEERAKGNILERFSAQQFPDLHSELNLSSLELGDSALYFCASSPTGAGTALNSPLHFGNGTRLTVT.

This clone was seen a few times. The rearrangement joins TRBV4-1 to TRBJ2-4; 7 bases line up with TRBD1. The CDR3 length is 15 residues. CDR1 and CDR2 (germline): MGHRA, YSYEKL. The ends lost 3 bases at V and 3 bases at J; junction bases unmatched: 5. CDR3 DNA sequence: TGCGCCAGCAGCCAGGGAGACAGGGTCAAAAACATTCAGTACTTC. Protein product: CASSQGDRVKNIQYF.

This chain connects TRBV18 to TRBJ2-7; no reliable D call. This CDR3 is built from 16 residues. The V gene lost 0 bases and the J gene lost 5 bases, with 17 bases spanning the gap. CDR1 KGHSH and CDR2 LQKENI come from the germline V gene. The CDR3 region has the DNA TGTGCCAGCTCACCACCGGGGAACTGGATAGTAAACGAGCAGTACTTC. Protein: CASSPPGNWIVNEQYF.

V is TRBV29-1 and J is TRBJ1-1, with TRBD1 matching over 10 bases. The J segment lost 3 bases and the V segment lost 3 bases, leaving 10 bases of the junction unmatched. Germline-derived CDR1 and CDR2 are SQVTM and ANQGSEA. The CDR3 is 16 residues long. DNA for the CDR3: TGCAGCGTTGACTCCCGGGACAGGGGAACCTACACTGAAGCTTTCTTT. Its protein is CSVDSRDRGTYTEAFF.

The V gene is TRBV6-5, the J gene TRBJ2-7, with 9 nucleotides matching TRBD1. Germline CDR1 reads MNHEY; CDR2 reads SVGAGI. The CDR3 is 14 residues long. Losses at the gene ends were 6 bases for V and 0 bases for J; bases not matched to a gene: 3. The CDR3 DNA follows: TGTGCCAGCAGGGGGACAGGGTCCTCCTACGAGCAGTACTTC. Translated, it gives CASRGTGSSYEQYF.

The chain carries TRBV15 and TRBJ1-2; no definite D call. Trimming left V 0 bases short and J 3 bases short, with 11 bases between. Germline V lookup: CDR1 LNHNV, CDR2 YYDKDF (reference sequence). The CDR3 extends over 15 amino acids. The CDR3 region is CATSRDMVTYYGYTF. CDR3 nucleotide sequence: TGTGCCACCAGCAGAGATATGGTCACCTACTATGGCTACACCTTC.

This clone was seen only once. This sequence joins TRBV15 and TRBJ2-7; maybe TRBD1 (6 bases). The CDR3 has 15 residues. From germline, CDR1 is LNHNV and CDR2 YYDKDF (reference sequence). V was cut by 1 base and J by 1 base, with 11 bases left in between. CDR3 region: CATSRGQASSYEQYF. The CDR3 DNA sequence: TGTGCCACCAGCAGAGGACAGGCGTCGTCCTACGAGCAGTACTTC.

J is TRBJ2-7 and V is TRBV9; 13 positions agree with TRBD2. The CDR3 spans 16 residues. The V gene end was trimmed by 4 bases and the J gene end by 5 bases; junction bases not matched to a gene: 9. The germline CDR1 and CDR2 sequences are SGDLS and YYNGEE. The CDR3 DNA reads TGTGCCAGCAGCTCGGGACTAGCGGGATCCCCCCACGAGCAGTACTTC. Translating it yields CASSSGLAGSPHEQYF.

The chain recombines TRBV18 with TRBJ1-6; no definite D call. This CDR3 has 15 amino acids. CDR1 is KGHSH, CDR2 LQKENI, per germline. Trimming cost V 4 bases and J 7 bases, with 14 bases left between them. The CDR3: CASSLSGSINSPLHF. CDR3 nucleotides: TGTGCCAGCTCACTTTCCGGGTCTATCAATTCACCCCTCCACTTT.

This chain uses TRBV6-1 with TRBJ2-1; no reliable D call. V was cut by 3 bases and J by 11 bases, with 8 bases left in between. The CDR3 totals 11 residues. Germline-derived CDR1 and CDR2 are MNHNS and SASEGT. In nucleotides, the CDR3 is TGTGCCAGCAGTGAGCGTAGGAAGCAGTTCTTC. It codes for CASSERRKQFF.

The V call is TRBV25-1, the J call TRBJ1-1; D possibly corresponds to TRBD1 (5 bases). Looked up from germline, CDR1 is MGHDK and CDR2 is SYGVNS. Trimming left V 7 bases short and J 4 bases short, with 19 bases between. The CDR3 runs to 15 residues. This CDR3 reads CASTHLGDSGTEAFF. In nucleotides, the CDR3 is TGTGCCAGCACACACCTGGGAGACAGCGGCACTGAAGCTTTCTTT.

The CDR3 bases are TGTGCCAGCAGCTTGGTGGGGACTGTCTACGAGCAGTACTTC. Its protein product is CASSLVGTVYEQYF. The chain recombines TRBV5-5 with TRBJ2-7; TRBD2 might be the D (6 bases). CDR1 is SGHKS, CDR2 YYEKEE, per germline (reference sequence). There are 14 residues in the CDR3. Trimming stripped 0 bases from V and 3 bases from J, with 10 bases between. The whole variable domain, filled in from reference TRBV5-5 and TRBJ2-7, reads DAGVTQSPTHLIKTRGQQVTLRCSPISGHKSVSWYQQVLGQGPQFIFQYYEKEERGRGNFPDRFSARQFPNYSSELNVNALLLGDSALYLCASSLVGTVYEQYFGPGTRLTVT.

The chain carries TRBV6-5 and TRBJ2-7, with D hard to call. The CDR3 extends over 14 amino acids. Germline CDR1 and CDR2: MNHEY and SVGAGI. Trimming took off 0 bases at V and 4 bases at J, with 10 bases between the two ends. The CDR3 DNA reads TGTGCCAGCAGTTACTCCTTACCGGGTTACGAGCAGTACTTC. Its translation is CASSYSLPGYEQYF.

This chain links TRBV2 with TRBJ2-7; 7 bases are a match to TRBD1. Germline CDR1 reads SNHLY; CDR2 reads FYNNEI. Trimming removed 8 bases from V and 3 bases from J; junction bases left unmatched: 7. The CDR3 has 13 amino acids. The CDR3 protein is CASFRDRDYEQYF. The CDR3 nucleotides read TGTGCCAGCTTCCGGGACAGAGACTACGAGCAGTACTTC.